These T cell receptor beta chains were read from a single sample in a study of early T cells in non-severe SARS-CoV-2 infection. TCRdb used MiXCR to reprocess the 5' RACE reads, holding one entry per CDR3 protein. Of 60,000 to 90,000 distinct CDR3 sequences listed, about 15% are singletons. The sample was whole blood. These receptors came from an adult who was a healthcare worker with PCR-confirmed SARS-CoV-2 infection or an uninfected control (not recorded which). CDR3s include the opening cysteine and the closing phenylalanine or tryptophan. The D gene is left open where the match is weak. Clone size is shown for a subset of rows, as once, few, many or a class of expanded clone.

cdr3_length: 16; v_call: TRBV11-2; clone_size: NA; j_call: TRBJ2-1; d_call: TRBD2; cdr3_nt: TGTGCCAGCAGCTCCTATAGCGGGAGCTCCTACAATGAGCAGTTCTTC; cdr3_aa: CASSSYSGSSYNEQFF
cdr3_length: 14; v_call: TRBV2; clone_size: few; j_call: TRBJ1-2; d_call: NA; cdr3_nt: TGTGCCAGCCGGTTTCCAGGGAGGACCTATGGCTACACCTTC; cdr3_aa: CASRFPGRTYGYTF
cdr3_length: 17; v_call: TRBV11-3; clone_size: few; j_call: TRBJ2-4; d_call: NA; cdr3_nt: TGTGCCAGCAGCTTAGATTTGGAGTTGATAGCCAAAAACATTCAGTACTTC; cdr3_aa: CASSLDLELIAKNIQYF
cdr3_length: 14; v_call: TRBV9; clone_size: NA; j_call: TRBJ2-7; d_call: TRBD1; cdr3_nt: TGTGCCAGCAGCGTAGGGACAGGCGACTACGAGCAGTACTTC; cdr3_aa: CASSVGTGDYEQYF
cdr3_length: 15; v_call: TRBV6-1; clone_size: many; j_call: TRBJ1-6; d_call: NA; cdr3_nt: TGTGCCAGCAGTGAAGTAGCAGCCTATAATTCACCCCTCCACTTT; cdr3_aa: CASSEVAAYNSPLHF
cdr3_length: 14; v_call: TRBV29-1; clone_size: NA; j_call: TRBJ1-1; d_call: NA; cdr3_nt: TGCAGCGTTGAAACACAAAACAAGAACACTGAAGCTTTCTTT; cdr3_aa: CSVETQNKNTEAFF
cdr3_length: 16; v_call: TRBV28; clone_size: NA; j_call: TRBJ2-7; d_call: TRBD2; cdr3_nt: TGTGCCAGCAGCCCTTCTCAACTAGCGGGGGGCTACGAGCAGTACTTC; cdr3_aa: CASSPSQLAGGYEQYF
cdr3_length: 20; v_call: TRBV10-1; clone_size: NA; j_call: TRBJ1-5; d_call: TRBD1; cdr3_nt: TGCGCCAGCAGGAGGGAGGCCCGGGACAGTAGACCTCCCAACAATCAGCCCCAGCATTTT; cdr3_aa: CASRREARDSRPPNNQPQHF
cdr3_length: 14; v_call: TRBV15; clone_size: many; j_call: TRBJ1-6; d_call: NA; cdr3_nt: TGTGCCACCAGCAGAGATTCTACCGTCTCGCCCCTCCACTTT; cdr3_aa: CATSRDSTVSPLHF
cdr3_length: 14; v_call: TRBV27; clone_size: NA; j_call: TRBJ2-1; d_call: NA; cdr3_nt: TGTGCCAGCATGTGGAGGCCGGGCTACAATGAGCAGTTCTTC; cdr3_aa: CASMWRPGYNEQFF
cdr3_length: 16; v_call: TRBV19; clone_size: NA; j_call: TRBJ2-1; d_call: TRBD2; cdr3_nt: TGTGCCAGTAGTCCACATAGCGGGGACTCCTACAATGAGCAGTTCTTC; cdr3_aa: CASSPHSGDSYNEQFF
cdr3_length: 12; v_call: TRBV29-1; clone_size: NA; j_call: TRBJ2-7; d_call: NA; cdr3_nt: TGCAGCGTATGGGGGGTGTCCTACGAGCAGTACTTC; cdr3_aa: CSVWGVSYEQYF
cdr3_length: 13; v_call: TRBV5-1; clone_size: NA; j_call: TRBJ2-2; d_call: NA; cdr3_nt: TGCGCCAGCAGCCCTCAATGGCCCGGGGAGCTGTTTTTT; cdr3_aa: CASSPQWPGELFF
cdr3_length: 14; v_call: TRBV9; clone_size: few; j_call: TRBJ1-5; d_call: NA; cdr3_nt: TGTGCCAGCAGCGTAGGCGGTAGCAATCAGCCCCAGCATTTT; cdr3_aa: CASSVGGSNQPQHF